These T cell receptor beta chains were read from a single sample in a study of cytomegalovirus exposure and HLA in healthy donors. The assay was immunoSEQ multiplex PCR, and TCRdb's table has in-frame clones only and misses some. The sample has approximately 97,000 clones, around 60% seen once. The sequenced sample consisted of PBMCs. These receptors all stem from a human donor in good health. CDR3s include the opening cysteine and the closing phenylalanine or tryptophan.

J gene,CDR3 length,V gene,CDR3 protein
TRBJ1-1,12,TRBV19,CASSPGEPEAFF
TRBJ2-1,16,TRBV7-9,CASSLIDRVIIDEQFF
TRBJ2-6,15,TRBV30,CAWKLWSSGANVLTF
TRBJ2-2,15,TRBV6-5,CASSYRLARAGELFF
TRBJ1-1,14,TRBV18,CASSPPRGGTEAFF
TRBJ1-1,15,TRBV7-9,CASSKTGGFLTEAFF
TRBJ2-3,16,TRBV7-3,CASSHLRGGFTDTQYF
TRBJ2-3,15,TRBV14,CASSYIAGAGGTQYF
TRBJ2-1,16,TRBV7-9,CASSLDAGGAYNEQFF
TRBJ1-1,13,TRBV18,CATREGQNTEAFF
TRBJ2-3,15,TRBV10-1,CASSKTGGLTDTQYF
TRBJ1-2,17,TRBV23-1,CASKRGYSGFFPVDYTF
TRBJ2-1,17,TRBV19,CASSIGPDRGYYNEQFF
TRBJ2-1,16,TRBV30,CAWSVKRGGSYNEQFF
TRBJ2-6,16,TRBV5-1,CASSLTVHSGANVLTF
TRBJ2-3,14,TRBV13,CASRWGEEGDTQYF
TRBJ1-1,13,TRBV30,CAWDSYNGAEAFF
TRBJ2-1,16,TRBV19,CASSQLAGAPNNEQFF
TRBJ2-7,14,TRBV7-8,CASSSGQGSYEQYF
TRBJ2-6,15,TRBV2,CASSGLRSGANVLTF
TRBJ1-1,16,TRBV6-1,CASSAEYRAWNTEAFF
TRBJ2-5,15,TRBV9,CASSVGTGNKETQYF
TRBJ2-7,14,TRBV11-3,CASSCTEVGYEQYF
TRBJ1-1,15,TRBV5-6,CASSTTGTGGTEAFF
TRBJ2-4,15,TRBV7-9,CASSFGDSIKNIQYF
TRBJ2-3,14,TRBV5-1,CASSFTGGADTQYF
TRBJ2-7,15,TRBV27,CASSFWTGIPYEQYF
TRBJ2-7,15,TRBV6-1,CASSEASGSSYEQYF
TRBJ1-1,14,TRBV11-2,CASSLDGTGCGAFF
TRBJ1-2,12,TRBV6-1,CAIDRALYGYTF
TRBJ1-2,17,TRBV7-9,CASSLSGTGGVRDGYTF
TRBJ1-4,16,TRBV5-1,CASSLAVSGPNEKLFF
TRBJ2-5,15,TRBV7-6,CASSSGAGPGGEQYF
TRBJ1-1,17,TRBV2,CASSDVARDRMNTEAFF
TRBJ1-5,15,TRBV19,CASSIRGSSNQPQHF
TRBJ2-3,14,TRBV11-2,CASSLVRGSDTQYF
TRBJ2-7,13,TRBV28,CASSTAPIYEQYF
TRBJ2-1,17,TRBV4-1,CASSQAWGRPPQNEQFF
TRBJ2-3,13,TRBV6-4,CASSQGMGDTQYF
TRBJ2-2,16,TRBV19,CASTLRTGMITGELFF
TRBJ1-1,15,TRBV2,CASSEDRYRRTEAFF
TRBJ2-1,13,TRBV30,CAWSAGDGNEQFF
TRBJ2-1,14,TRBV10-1,CASSESGDYNEQFF
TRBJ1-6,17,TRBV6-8,CASSYTGGGAYNSPLHF
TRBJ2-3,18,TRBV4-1,CASSLRFSGSGDTDTQYF
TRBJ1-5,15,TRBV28,CASRRGTGGNQPQHF
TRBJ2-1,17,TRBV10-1,CASSDRLAGGPGNEQFF
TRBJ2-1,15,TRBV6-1,CASSERWEGYNEQFF
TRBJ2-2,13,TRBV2,CASRDLNTGELFF
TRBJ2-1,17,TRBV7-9,CASSPGLAGGKYNEQFF